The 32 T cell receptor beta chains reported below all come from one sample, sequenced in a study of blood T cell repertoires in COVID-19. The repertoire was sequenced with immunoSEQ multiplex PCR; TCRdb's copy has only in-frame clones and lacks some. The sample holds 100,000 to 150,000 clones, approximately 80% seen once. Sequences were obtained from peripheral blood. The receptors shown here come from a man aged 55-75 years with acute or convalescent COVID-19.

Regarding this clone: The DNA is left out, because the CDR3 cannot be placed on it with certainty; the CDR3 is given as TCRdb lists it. CDR3 sequence: CASSKAQFASGNNRRGEETQYF. The V gene is TRBV21-1, the J gene TRBJ2-5; the D call TRBD2 from the table was never checked on the DNA. TRBV21-1 is a pseudogene locus. The CDR3 is made up of 22 amino acids, end residues included.

The CDR3 reads CASSPPGRQTYGYTF. As DNA, the CDR3 is TGTGCCAGCTCACCACCGGGCAGGCAAACCTATGGCTACACCTTC. This chain connects TRBV18 to TRBJ1-2; no firm D call. The V gene's germline CDR1 is KGHSH and CDR2 LQKENI. The CDR3 totals 15 residues. V was cut by 0 bases and J by 4 bases, with 12 bases left in between.

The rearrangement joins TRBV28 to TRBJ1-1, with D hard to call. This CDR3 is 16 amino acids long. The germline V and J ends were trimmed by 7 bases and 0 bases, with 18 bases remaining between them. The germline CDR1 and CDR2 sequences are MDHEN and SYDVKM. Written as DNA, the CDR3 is TGTGCCAGCACCTCGGGGTGGAATGCTCTGAACACTGAAGCTTTCTTT. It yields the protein CASTSGWNALNTEAFF.

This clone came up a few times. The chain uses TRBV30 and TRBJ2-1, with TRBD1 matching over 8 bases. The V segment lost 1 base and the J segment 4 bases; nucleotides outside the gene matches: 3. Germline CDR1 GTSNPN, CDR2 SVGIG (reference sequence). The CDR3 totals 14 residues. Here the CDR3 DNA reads TGTGCCTGGAGTGGAGACAGGGGTTACAATGAGCAGTTCTTC. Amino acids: CAWSGDRGYNEQFF.

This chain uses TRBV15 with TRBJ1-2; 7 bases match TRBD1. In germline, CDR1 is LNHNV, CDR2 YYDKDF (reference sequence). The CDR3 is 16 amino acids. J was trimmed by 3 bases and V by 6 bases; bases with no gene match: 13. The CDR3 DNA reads TGTGCCACCAGTAGGGGGACAGACCAACGCTACTATGGCTACACCTTC. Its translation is CATSRGTDQRYYGYTF.

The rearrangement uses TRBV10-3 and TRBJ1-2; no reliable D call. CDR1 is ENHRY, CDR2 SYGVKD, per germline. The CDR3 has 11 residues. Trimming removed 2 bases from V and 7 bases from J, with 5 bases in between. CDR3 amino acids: CAISEEGGYTF. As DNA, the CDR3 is TGTGCCATCAGTGAGGAGGGTGGCTACACCTTC.

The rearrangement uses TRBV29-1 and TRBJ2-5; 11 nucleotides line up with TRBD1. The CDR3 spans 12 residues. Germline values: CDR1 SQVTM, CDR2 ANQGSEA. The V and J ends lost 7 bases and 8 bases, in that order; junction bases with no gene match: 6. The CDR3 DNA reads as TGCAGCGCAAGGACAGGGGGCGAAACCCAGTACTTC. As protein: CSARTGGETQYF.

This CDR3 is CASRTTGTGVPYNEQFF. The CDR3 DNA follows: TGTGCCAGCAGGACTACCGGGACAGGGGTCCCCTACAATGAGCAGTTCTTC. The chain couples TRBV28 to TRBJ2-1; 10 bases fit TRBD1. The length of the CDR3 is 17 residues. The trim removed 6 bases at V and 2 bases at J, leaving 10 bases unmatched. Germline values: CDR1 MDHEN, CDR2 SYDVKM.

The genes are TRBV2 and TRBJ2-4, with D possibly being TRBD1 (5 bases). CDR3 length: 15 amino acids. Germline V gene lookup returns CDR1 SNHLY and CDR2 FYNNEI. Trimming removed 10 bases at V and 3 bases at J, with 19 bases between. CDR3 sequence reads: CATRQGRLDKNIQYF. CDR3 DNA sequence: TGTGCCACCCGCCAGGGCAGGCTGGACAAAAACATTCAGTACTTC.

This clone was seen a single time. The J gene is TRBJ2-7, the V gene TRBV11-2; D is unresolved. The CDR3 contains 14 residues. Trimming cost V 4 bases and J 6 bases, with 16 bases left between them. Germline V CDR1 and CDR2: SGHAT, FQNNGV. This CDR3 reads CASSSLMGTREQYF. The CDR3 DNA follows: TGTGCCAGCAGCTCCCTCATGGGCACTCGCGAGCAGTACTTC.

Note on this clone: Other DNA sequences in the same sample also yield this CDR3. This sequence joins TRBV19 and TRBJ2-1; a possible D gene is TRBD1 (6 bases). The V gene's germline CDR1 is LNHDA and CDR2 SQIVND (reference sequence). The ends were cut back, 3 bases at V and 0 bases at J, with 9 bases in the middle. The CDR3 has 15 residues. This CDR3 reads CASSIAGDSYNEQFF. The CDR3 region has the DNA TGTGCCAGTAGTATTGCAGGGGACTCCTACAATGAGCAGTTCTTC.

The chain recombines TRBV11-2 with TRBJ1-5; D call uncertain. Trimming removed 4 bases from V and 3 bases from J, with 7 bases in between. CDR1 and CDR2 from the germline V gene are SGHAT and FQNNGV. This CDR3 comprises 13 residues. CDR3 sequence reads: CASSWSDNQPQHF. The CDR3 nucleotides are TGTGCCAGCAGCTGGAGTGACAATCAGCCCCAGCATTTT.

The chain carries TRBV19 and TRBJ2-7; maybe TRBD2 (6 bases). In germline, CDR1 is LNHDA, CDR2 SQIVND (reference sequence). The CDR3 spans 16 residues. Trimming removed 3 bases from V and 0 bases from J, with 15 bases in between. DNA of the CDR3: TGTGCCAGTAGTATGGCCGGGACTTGGAGCTCCTACGAGCAGTACTTC. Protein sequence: CASSMAGTWSSYEQYF.

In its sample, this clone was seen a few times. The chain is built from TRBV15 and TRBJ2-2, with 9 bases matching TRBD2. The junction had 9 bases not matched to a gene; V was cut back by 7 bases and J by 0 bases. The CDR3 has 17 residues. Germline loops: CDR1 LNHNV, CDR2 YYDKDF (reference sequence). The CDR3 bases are TGTGCCACCAAAGGGGGTAGCGGGAGAGCGAACACCGGGGAGCTGTTTTTT. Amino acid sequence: CATKGGSGRANTGELFF.

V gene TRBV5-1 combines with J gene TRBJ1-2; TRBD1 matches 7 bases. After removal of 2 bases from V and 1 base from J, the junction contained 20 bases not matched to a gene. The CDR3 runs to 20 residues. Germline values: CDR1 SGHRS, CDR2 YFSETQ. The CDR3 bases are TGCGCCAGCAGCTTACGTGGGGGCCGGGACAGTAGAGGGTTTAACTATGGCTACACCTTC. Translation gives CASSLRGGRDSRGFNYGYTF.

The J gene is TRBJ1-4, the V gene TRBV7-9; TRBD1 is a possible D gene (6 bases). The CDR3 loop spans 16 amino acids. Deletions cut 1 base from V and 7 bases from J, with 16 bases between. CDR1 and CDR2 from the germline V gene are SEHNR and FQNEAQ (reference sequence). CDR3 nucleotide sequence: TGTGCCAGCAGCTTAGGTCTCGGGGGGCGCGGTGAAAAACTGTTTTTT. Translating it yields CASSLGLGGRGEKLFF. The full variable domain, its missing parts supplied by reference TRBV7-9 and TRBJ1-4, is DTGVSQNPRHKITKRGQNVTFRCDPISEHNRLYWYRQTLGQGPEFLTYFQNEAQLEKSRLLSDRFSAERPKGSFSTLEIQRTEQGDSAMYLCASSLGLGGRGEKLFFGSGTQLSVL.

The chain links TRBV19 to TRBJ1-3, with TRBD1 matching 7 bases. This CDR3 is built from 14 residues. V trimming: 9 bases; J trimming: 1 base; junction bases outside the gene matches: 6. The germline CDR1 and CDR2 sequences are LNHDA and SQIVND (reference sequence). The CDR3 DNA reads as TGTGCCAGCAATGAGGGGGCTTCTGGAAACACCATATATTTT. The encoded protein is CASNEGASGNTIYF.

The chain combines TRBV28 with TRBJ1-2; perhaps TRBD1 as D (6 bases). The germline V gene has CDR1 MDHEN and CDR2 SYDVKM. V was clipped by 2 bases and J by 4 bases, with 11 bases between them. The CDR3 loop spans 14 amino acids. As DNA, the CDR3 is TGTGCCAGCAGTTTACGAGGGGGAATCTATGGCTACACCTTC. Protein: CASSLRGGIYGYTF.

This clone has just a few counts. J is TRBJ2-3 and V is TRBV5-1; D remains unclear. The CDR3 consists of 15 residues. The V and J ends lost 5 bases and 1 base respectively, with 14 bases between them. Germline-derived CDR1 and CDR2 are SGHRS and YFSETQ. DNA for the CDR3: TGCGCCAGCAGACTGGCGACTGCGCGCACAGATACGCAGTATTTT. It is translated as CASRLATARTDTQYF.

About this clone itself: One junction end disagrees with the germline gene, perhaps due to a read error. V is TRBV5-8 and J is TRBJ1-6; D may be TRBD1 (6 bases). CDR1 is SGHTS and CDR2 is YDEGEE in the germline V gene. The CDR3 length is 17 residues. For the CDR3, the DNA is TGTGTCAGCAGCCCGGGTCCGGACAGACTAAATAATTCACCCCTCCACTTT. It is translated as CVSSPGPDRLNNSPLHF.

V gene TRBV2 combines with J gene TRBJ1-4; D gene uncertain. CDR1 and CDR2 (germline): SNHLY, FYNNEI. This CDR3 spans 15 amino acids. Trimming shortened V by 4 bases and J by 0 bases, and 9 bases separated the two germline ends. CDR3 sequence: CASSGLGTTNEKLFF. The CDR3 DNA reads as TGTGCCAGCAGTGGTCTCGGGACAACTAATGAAAAACTGTTTTTT.

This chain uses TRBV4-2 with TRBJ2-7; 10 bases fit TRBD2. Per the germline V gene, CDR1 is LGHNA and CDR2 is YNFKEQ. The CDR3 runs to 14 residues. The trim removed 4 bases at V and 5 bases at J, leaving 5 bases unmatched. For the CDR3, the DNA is TGTGCCAGCAGCCGGTCAGCGGGAGGGGACGAGCAGTACTTC. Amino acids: CASSRSAGGDEQYF.

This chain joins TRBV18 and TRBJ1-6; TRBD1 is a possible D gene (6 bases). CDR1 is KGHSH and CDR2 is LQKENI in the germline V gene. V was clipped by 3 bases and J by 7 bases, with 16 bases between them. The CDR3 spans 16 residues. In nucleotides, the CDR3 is TGTGCCAGCTCACCTAACCCCAGGGGAGGGAATTCACCCCTCCACTTT. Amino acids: CASSPNPRGGNSPLHF.

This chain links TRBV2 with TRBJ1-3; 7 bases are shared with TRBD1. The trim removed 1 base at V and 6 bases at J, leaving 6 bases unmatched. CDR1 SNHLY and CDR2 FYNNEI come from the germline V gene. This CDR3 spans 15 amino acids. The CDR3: CASSEGRGLINTIYF. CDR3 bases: TGTGCCAGCAGTGAAGGGAGGGGGCTCATAAACACCATATATTTT.

The CDR3 here is CASSALRGTYYGYTF. The CDR3 nucleotides are TGTGCCAGCAGTGCTCTAAGGGGGACATACTATGGCTACACCTTC. V and J are TRBV27 and TRBJ1-2; possible D gene TRBD1, 6 bases. The CDR3 is 15 amino acids. V lost 5 bases and J lost 3, with 16 bases in between. Germline CDR1 is MNHEY and CDR2 is SMNVEV (reference sequence).

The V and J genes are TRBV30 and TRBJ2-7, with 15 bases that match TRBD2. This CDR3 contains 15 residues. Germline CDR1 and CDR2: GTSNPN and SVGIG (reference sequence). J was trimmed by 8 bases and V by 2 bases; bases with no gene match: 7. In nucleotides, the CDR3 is TGTGCCTGGAGTACCACCGGGACTAGCGGGAGGCAGCAGTACTTC. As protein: CAWSTTGTSGRQQYF.

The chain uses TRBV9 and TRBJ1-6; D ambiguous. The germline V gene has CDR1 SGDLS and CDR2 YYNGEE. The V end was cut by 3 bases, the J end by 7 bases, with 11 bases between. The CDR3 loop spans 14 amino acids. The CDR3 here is CASSGLVTNSPLHF. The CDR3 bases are TGTGCCAGCAGCGGGTTAGTTACCAATTCACCCCTCCACTTT.

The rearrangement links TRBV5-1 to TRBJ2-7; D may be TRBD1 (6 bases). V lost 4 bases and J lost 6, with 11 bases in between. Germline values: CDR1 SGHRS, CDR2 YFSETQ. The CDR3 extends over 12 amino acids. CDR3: CASSITGTEQYF. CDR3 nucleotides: TGCGCCAGCAGCATCACAGGGACCGAGCAGTACTTC.

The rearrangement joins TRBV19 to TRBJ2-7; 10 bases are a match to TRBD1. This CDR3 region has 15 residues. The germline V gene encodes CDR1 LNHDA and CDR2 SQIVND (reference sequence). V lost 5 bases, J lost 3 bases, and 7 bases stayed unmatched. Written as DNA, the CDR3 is TGTGCCAGTAGTGACCGCGGGACAGGGGACTACGAGCAGTACTTC. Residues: CASSDRGTGDYEQYF.

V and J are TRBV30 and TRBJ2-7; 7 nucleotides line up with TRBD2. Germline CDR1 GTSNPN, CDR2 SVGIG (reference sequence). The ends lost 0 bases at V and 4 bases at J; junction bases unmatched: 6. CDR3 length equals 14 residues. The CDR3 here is CAWSVGGSGYEQYF. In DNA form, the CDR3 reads TGTGCCTGGAGTGTAGGCGGGAGTGGGTACGAGCAGTACTTC.

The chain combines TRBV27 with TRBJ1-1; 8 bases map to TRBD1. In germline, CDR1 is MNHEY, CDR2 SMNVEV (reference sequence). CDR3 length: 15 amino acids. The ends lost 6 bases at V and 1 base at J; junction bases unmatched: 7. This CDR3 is CASSLSQGANTEAFF. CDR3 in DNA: TGTGCCAGCAGCCTCTCCCAGGGGGCGAACACTGAAGCTTTCTTT.

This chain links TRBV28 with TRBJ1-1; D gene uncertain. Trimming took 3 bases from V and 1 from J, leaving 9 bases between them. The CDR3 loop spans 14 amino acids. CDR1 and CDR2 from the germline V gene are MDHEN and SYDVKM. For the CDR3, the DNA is TGTGCCAGCAGTTTCCCCAGGTCGAACACTGAAGCTTTCTTT. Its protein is CASSFPRSNTEAFF.